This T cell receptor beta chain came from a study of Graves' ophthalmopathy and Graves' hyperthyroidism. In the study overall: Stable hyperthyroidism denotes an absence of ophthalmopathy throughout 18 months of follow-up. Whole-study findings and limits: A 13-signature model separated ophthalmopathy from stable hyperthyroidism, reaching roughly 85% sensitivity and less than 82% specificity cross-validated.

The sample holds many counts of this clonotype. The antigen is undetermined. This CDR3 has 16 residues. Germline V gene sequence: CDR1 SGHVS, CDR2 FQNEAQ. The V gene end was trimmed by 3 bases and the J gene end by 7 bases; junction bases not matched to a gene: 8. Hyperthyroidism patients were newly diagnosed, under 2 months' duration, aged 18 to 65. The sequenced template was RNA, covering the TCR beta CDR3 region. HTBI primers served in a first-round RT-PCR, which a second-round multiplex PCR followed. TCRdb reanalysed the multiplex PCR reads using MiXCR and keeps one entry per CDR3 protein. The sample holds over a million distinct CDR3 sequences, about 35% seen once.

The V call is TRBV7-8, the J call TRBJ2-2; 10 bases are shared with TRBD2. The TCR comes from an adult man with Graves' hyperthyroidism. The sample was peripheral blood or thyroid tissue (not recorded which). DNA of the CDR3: TGTGCCAGCAGCTTTCAGCCTAGCGGGAGCATCGGGGAGCTGTTTTTT. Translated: CASSFQPSGSIGELFF.